A selection of T cell receptor beta chains follows, all from one sample in a study of post-analysis software for immune sequencing data. MiXCR was run by TCRdb on the PCR reads, yielding one entry per CDR3 protein. Altogether 800,000 to 950,000 distinct CDR3 sequences are present, 53% being singletons, with the ten largest covering approximately 4.4%. Sample: blood. These receptors originate from a girl aged 5-17 years with multiple sclerosis. The CDR3 runs from the conserved cysteine through the conserved F or W. The order of the fields is J gene, CDR3 length, D gene, V gene, clone size, CDR3 protein, CDR3 DNA. D genes are given only for firm matches. Size is omitted from some rows. Given values are once, few, many or a class for expanded clones.

TRBJ2-7	14	.	TRBV20-1	.	CSAKGIPFSYEQYF	TGCAGTGCTAAAGGGATACCTTTCTCCTACGAGCAGTACTTC
TRBJ1-1	12	.	TRBV29-1	.	CSVEWGGTEAFF	TGCAGCGTTGAATGGGGGGGGACTGAAGCTTTCTTT
TRBJ2-1	15	.	TRBV25-1	few	CASRTYGGLNNEQFF	TGTGCCAGCAGGACCTACGGCGGGCTGAACAATGAGCAGTTCTTC
TRBJ2-1	14	.	TRBV6-2/TRBV6-3	.	CANQSRGIDNEQFF	TGTGCCAACCAGTCTCGGGGGATTGACAATGAGCAGTTCTTC
TRBJ2-4	15	.	TRBV27	.	CASSFGGIARNEQYF	TGTGCCAGCAGTTTTGGCGGGATCGCCCGGAATGAGCAGTACTTC
TRBJ2-6	15	TRBD1	TRBV27	.	CASSRRGLGANVLTF	TGTGCCAGCAGTCGCAGGGGGCTTGGGGCCAACGTCCTGACTTTC
TRBJ2-4	17	.	TRBV7-9	once	CASSLLPAGLGVDIQYF	TGTGCCAGCAGCTTACTGCCGGCGGGTTTGGGGGTGGACATTCAGTACTTC
TRBJ2-5	14	.	TRBV10-3	.	CAPKTRRYQETQYF	TGTGCCCCGAAAACCCGACGGTACCAAGAGACCCAGTACTTC
TRBJ2-2	15	TRBD2	TRBV5-1	.	CASSDLAGGIGELFF	TGCGCCAGCAGCGACCTAGCGGGAGGAATCGGGGAGCTGTTTTTT
TRBJ1-1	14	.	TRBV9	.	CASSVDQHRAEAFF	TGTGCCAGCAGCGTAGACCAACACAGGGCTGAAGCTTTCTTT
TRBJ2-3	11	.	TRBV30	.	CAWSEGDTQYF	TGTGCCTGGAGTGAGGGAGACACGCAGTATTTT
TRBJ2-4	15	TRBD2	TRBV10-3	.	CAIRPSLADGYERYF	TGTGCCATCAGGCCCTCCCTAGCGGACGGCTACGAGCGGTACTTC
TRBJ2-7	15	TRBD1	TRBV18	.	CASSPPGTGYGEQYF	TGTGCCAGCTCACCGCCCGGGACAGGGTACGGAGAGCAGTACTTC
TRBJ2-3	14	TRBD2	TRBV6-5	.	CASRIAGGPGTQYF	TGTGCCAGCAGAATAGCGGGAGGGCCTGGTACGCAGTATTTT
TRBJ2-5	15	TRBD1	TRBV11-1	.	CASSLPGQGRKTQYF	TGTGCCAGCAGCTTGCCGGGACAGGGGCGCAAGACCCAGTACTTC
TRBJ2-7	16	.	TRBV5-1	once	CASSPDARLLAYEQYF	TGCGCCAGCAGTCCAGACGCCCGATTATTGGCCTACGAGCAGTACTTC
TRBJ2-7	16	TRBD2	TRBV5-1	.	CASSSTGTSSYNEQYF	TGCGCCAGCAGCTCCACCGGGACTAGCTCCTACAATGAGCAGTACTTC
TRBJ2-1	15	.	TRBV7-3	.	CASSLASFQYNEQFF	TGTGCCAGCAGCTTAGCGTCCTTTCAGTACAATGAGCAGTTCTTC
TRBJ2-1	13	TRBD2	TRBV20-1	.	CSAPAGGANEQFF	TGCAGTGCTCCAGCGGGAGGGGCCAATGAGCAGTTCTTC
TRBJ2-1	15	TRBD2	TRBV27	few	CASSPLSGGTSVQFF	TGTGCCAGCAGCCCCCTTAGCGGGGGGACTTCAGTGCAGTTCTTC
TRBJ2-7	15	.	TRBV4-1	.	CASSQVFRMGYEQYF	TGCGCCAGCAGCCAAGTTTTCAGGATGGGCTACGAGCAGTACTTC
TRBJ2-3	15	.	TRBV29-1	once	CSVEGSSGFTDTQYF	TGCAGCGTTGAAGGTTCAAGCGGTTTCACAGATACGCAGTATTTT